This T cell receptor beta chain was identified during a study of human T cells and chemical hapten exposure. Time point given: patch test 1, 2 weeks after DPC sensitization. Documented treatment: therapeutic diphenylcyclopropenone sensitization with weekly scalp DPC. This clonotype was detected only a few times. No antigen is known for it. TCRdb called the RACE reads again in MiXCR, with one record for every CDR3 protein. This sample carries around 110,000 distinct CDR3 sequences, over 10% of them seen once, and the ten largest clones take 1.4%. The V gene lost 5 bases and the J gene lost 4 bases, with 9 bases spanning the gap. The CDR3 has 13 residues. Study-wide results and limits: It was expanded TCRs that formed significantly more large CDR3 similarity clusters than controls did. The study found that DPC sensitization did not change TCRs above 1 in 1000 frequency.

The sample in question was whole blood, obtained in connection with sensitization to the hapten diphenylcyclopropenone (DPC). The chain is built from TRBV12-3 or TRBV12-4 and TRBJ1-5; tentatively, D is TRBD1 (5 bases). The sequence came from a woman between 50 and 59 years old with alopecia areata. Some clones in this sample may be carry-over from other donors' samples. The chain's CDR3 is CASSPDRNQPQHF. The CDR3 region has the DNA TGTGCCAGCAGTCCCGACAGAAATCAGCCCCAGCATTTT.